This TCR beta chain was captured by sequencing in a study of CD4 T cells in relation to SARS-CoV-2 and coronaviruses. On this clone itself: Its antigen remains unidentified.

The germline V gene has CDR1 SGHRS and CDR2 YFSETQ. J gave up 5 bases and V 2 bases, and 3 bases lay outside the gene matches. The CDR3 has 15 amino acids. Assay used: immunoSEQ multiplex PCR; TCRdb lists only in-frame clones, some missing. Of about 23,000 clones detected, 70% to 80% appear once; the ten largest clones hold over 11%. The unexposed donors gave CD4+ T cells in about 2011-2019, prior to COVID-19. CD4+ T cells were isolated from the cells after more than 8 days of culture. The clonotype originates from a human donor in good health. Sequenced: CD4+ T cells from PBMCs, cultured in vitro. This chain links TRBV5-1 with TRBJ1-6, with 8 nucleotides matching TRBD1. This chain's CDR3 is CASSLQGGDNSPLHF. The DNA of the CDR3 is TGCGCCAGCAGCTTACAGGGGGGAGATAATTCACCCCTCCACTTT.